This T cell receptor beta chain was sequenced for a study of blood T cell repertoires in COVID-19. Turning to the study itself: Sources were T cells, B-cell-depleted T cells, or PBMCs; the material itself was cDNA or gDNA.

Under the authors' procedure: Reference gene primer amplification in the assay estimated nucleated cell counts. The method was immunoSEQ multiplex PCR; TCRdb's version includes in-frame clones alone and lacks a portion of them. That table gives V, J and clone size, and the DNA gave D and trimming. Here the sample spans about 140,000 clones, roughly 80% being singletons. V was pared by 5 bases and J by 7 bases, with 6 bases of the junction left unmatched. Germline V CDR1 and CDR2: SGHTA, FQGNSA. This CDR3 is 14 amino acids long. J is TRBJ2-7 and V is TRBV7-2, with 12 bases lining up with TRBD2. This TCR derives from a man between 40 and 49 years old with acute COVID-19. The material sequenced was PBMCs or T cells enriched from blood (not recorded which). CDR3: CASSARLAGEEQYF. The CDR3 bases are TGTGCCAGCAGCGCCCGACTAGCGGGAGAAGAGCAGTACTTC. The whole variable domain, remainder taken from reference TRBV7-2 and TRBJ2-7, is GAGVSQSPSNKVTEKGKDVELRCDPISGHTALYWYRQSLGQGLEFLIYFQGNSAPDKSGLPSDRFSAERTGGSVSTLTIQRTQQEDSAVYLCASSARLAGEEQYFGPGTRLTVT.